Listed here is a single T cell receptor beta chain. Its specificity is unknown. The data are from a study of cytomegalovirus exposure and HLA in healthy donors. Researchers ran the PCR with 60 Vbeta and 13 Jbeta primers. This table comes from immunoSEQ multiplex PCR, and its TCRdb copy is limited to in-frame clones, with some not included. The table records approximately 140,000 clones, around four fifths of them present only once. Findings and caveats of the study: Immune exposure information available was restricted to CMV serostatus. Across donors, presence/absence analyses took sequencing depth to be roughly uniform. Analysis was carried out at a later point, and it linked a missense DCLRE1C variant to TCR beta V- and J-gene trimming. In vitro confirmation showed a few CMV-associated chains to be CMV antigen specific.

V was trimmed by 2 bases and J by 3 bases, leaving 6 bases between them. CDR3 length equals 12 residues. Per germline, CDR1 SGHTS and CDR2 YDEGEE. Sequenced input: PBMCs. The V gene is TRBV5-8, the J gene TRBJ2-7; unclear D gene. The clonotype was recovered from a male donor in good health and CMV-seropositive. CDR3 bases: TGTGCCAGCAGCTTAACTAACTACGAGCAGTACTTC. As protein: CASSLTNYEQYF. The full variable domain, rest sourced from reference TRBV5-8 and TRBJ2-7, is EAGVTQSPTHLIKTRGQQATLRCSPISGHTSVYWYQQALGLGLQFLLWYDEGEERNRGNFPPRFSGRQFPNYSSELNVNALELEDSALYLCASSLTNYEQYFGPGTRLTVT.